Following are 27 T cell receptor beta chains from one sample sequenced in a study of blood T cell repertoires in COVID-19 (dated by TCRdb to 2018 to 2020). Library construction relied on the immunoSEQ multiplex PCR assay. The clones in this table, taken by TCRdb from immuneACCESS, are in-frame only. Not every clone is retained; where verified, under half of the shortfall comes from an unresolved V gene, and the cause of the rest is unknown. Counted in this sample were about 290,000 clones; around 89% of them appeared once. In total, the top ten clones hold about 5% of the sample. Specimen: peripheral blood. The receptors stem from a man between 40 and 49 years old with acute or convalescent COVID-19.

This clone has more than one count but fewer than ten. The chain is built from TRBV19 and TRBJ2-7; D remains unclear. Germline CDR1 LNHDA, CDR2 SQIVND (reference sequence). The germline V and J ends were trimmed by 3 bases and 2 bases, with 14 bases remaining between them. The CDR3 is 15 amino acids. CDR3 coding DNA: TGTGCCAGTAGTATTCAACTGGCCCGGGCCTACGAGCAGTACTTC. Its translation: CASSIQLARAYEQYF. Variable domain in full (rest from reference TRBV19 and TRBJ2-7): DGGITQSPKYLFRKEGQNVTLSCEQNLNHDAMYWYRQDPGQGLRLIYYSQIVNDFQKGDIAEGYSVSREKKESFPLTVTSAQKNPTAFYLCASSIQLARAYEQYFGPGTRLTVT.

The chain recombines TRBV2 with TRBJ1-6; tentative D call: TRBD1 (6 bases). The CDR3 contains 17 residues. V was shortened by 7 bases and J by 6 bases, with 22 bases between the two germline ends. CDR1 and CDR2 (germline): SNHLY, FYNNEI. The CDR3 region is CASKEGVRGGFNSPLHF. CDR3 nucleotides: TGTGCCAGCAAAGAGGGGGTCAGAGGGGGTTTTAATTCACCCCTCCACTTT.

The chain is built from TRBV6-5 and TRBJ1-1; 10 nucleotides agree with TRBD1. Germline V gene lookup returns CDR1 MNHEY and CDR2 SVGAGI. With 7 bases clipped from V and 4 bases from J, the junction kept 3 bases outside the gene matches. The CDR3 has 13 amino acids. CDR3 protein: CASTGDRGTEAFF. As DNA, the CDR3 is TGTGCCAGCACCGGGGACAGGGGCACTGAAGCTTTCTTT.

The chain combines TRBV5-5 with TRBJ1-1; unclear D gene. The germline V and J ends were trimmed by 0 bases and 5 bases, with 14 bases remaining between them. This CDR3 is 15 amino acids long. Germline CDR1 reads SGHKS; CDR2 reads YYEKEE (reference sequence). The CDR3 region is CASSLAPGVGTEAFF. The DNA for the CDR3 is TGTGCCAGCAGCTTGGCCCCCGGGGTAGGTACTGAAGCTTTCTTT.

The V gene is TRBV9, the J gene TRBJ1-1; no firm D call. Germline-derived CDR1 and CDR2 are SGDLS and YYNGEE. Trimming cost V 2 bases and J 1 base, with 6 bases left between them. There are 13 residues in the CDR3. The CDR3 DNA sequence: TGTGCCAGCAGCGTCGGGAGGAACACTGAAGCTTTCTTT. It encodes CASSVGRNTEAFF.

This rearrangement joins TRBV10-3 to TRBJ1-5, with a weak D call TRBD1 (5 bases). The CDR3 totals 14 residues. Germline V CDR1 and CDR2: ENHRY, SYGVKD. Trimming took 2 bases from V and 5 from J, leaving 10 bases between them. CDR3 loop: CAISEQGNDQPQHF. Here the CDR3 DNA reads TGTGCCATCAGTGAGCAGGGAAACGATCAGCCCCAGCATTTT.

The rearrangement links TRBV14 to TRBJ2-7, with D maybe TRBD2 (6 bases). Germline V lookup: CDR1 SGHDN, CDR2 FVKESK. V shed 4 bases and J shed 0 bases, with 16 bases lying between them. CDR3 length: 16 residues. This CDR3 reads CASSPPGGLSSYEQYF. CDR3 nucleotide sequence: TGTGCCAGCAGCCCGCCAGGAGGGCTGAGCTCCTACGAGCAGTACTTC.

The J gene is TRBJ2-1, the V gene TRBV19; tentative D call: TRBD2 (5 bases). The CDR3 has 15 residues. The germline gives CDR1 LNHDA, CDR2 SQIVND (reference sequence). V gave up 3 bases and J gave up 0 bases, with 9 bases separating them. CDR3: CASSIDGDSYNEQFF. As DNA, the CDR3 is TGTGCCAGTAGTATCGACGGGGACTCCTACAATGAGCAGTTCTTC.

This clone was seen once. The chain combines TRBV6-5 with TRBJ1-1; a weak D match, TRBD1 (5 bases). The CDR3 is 13 residues long. The germline gives CDR1 MNHEY, CDR2 SVGAGI. The V end lost 7 bases, the J end lost 6 bases, and 15 bases lay between the germline ends. The CDR3 DNA sequence: TGTGCCAGCACTAAGACGCCAGGGTCTGAAGCTTTCTTT. It yields the protein CASTKTPGSEAFF.

The DNA for the CDR3 is TGTGCCAGTAGTATAAGAGGGCCCCTTTACTCTGGGGCCAACGTCCTGACTTTC. Its translation is CASSIRGPLYSGANVLTF. The V gene is TRBV19, the J gene TRBJ2-6, with TRBD2 as a possible D gene (5 bases). CDR1 is LNHDA and CDR2 is SQIVND in the germline V gene (reference sequence). The CDR3 runs to 18 residues. V was trimmed by 2 bases and J by 0 bases, leaving 14 bases between them.

The CDR3 sequence is CASSPVPGQGYGRPQHF. The CDR3 DNA sequence: TGTGCCAGCAGCCCCGTCCCAGGGCAGGGTTACGGGCGGCCCCAGCATTTT. The chain couples TRBV7-8 to TRBJ1-5, with a possible D match to TRBD1 (5 bases). V shed 5 bases and J shed 9 bases, with 26 bases lying between them. From germline, CDR1 is SGHVS and CDR2 FQNEAQ. CDR3 length equals 17 residues.

The count of this clone is one. V and J are TRBV5-5 and TRBJ2-2; possibly TRBD2 for D (7 bases). The CDR3 spans 14 residues. The germline CDR1 and CDR2 sequences are SGHKS and YYEKEE (reference sequence). V was trimmed by 4 bases and J by 6 bases, leaving 13 bases between them. The CDR3 DNA sequence: TGTGCCAGCAGCCCATGGGGGGGCCCCGGGGAGCTGTTTTTT. This codes for CASSPWGGPGELFF.

The chain couples TRBV7-2 to TRBJ2-3, with 8 bases identical to TRBD2. Trimming removed 5 bases from V and 2 bases from J; junction bases left unmatched: 12. The CDR3 length is 17 residues. Germline values: CDR1 SGHTA, CDR2 FQGNSA. CDR3 amino acids: CASSPSPGGLNTDTQYF. CDR3 sequence (DNA): TGTGCCAGCAGCCCCAGCCCGGGGGGGCTTAACACAGATACGCAGTATTTT.

This rearrangement joins TRBV7-3 to TRBJ2-1, with D possibly matching TRBD1 (6 bases). Germline assignment: CDR1 SGHTA and CDR2 FQGTGA. This CDR3 has 12 amino acids. V shed 2 bases and J shed 8 bases, with 7 bases lying between them. The CDR3 reads CASSLGGYEQFF. The CDR3 DNA is TGTGCCAGCAGCTTAGGGGGCTATGAGCAGTTCTTC.

A remark on this clone: Other nucleotide sequences from this sample produce the same CDR3. The chain recombines TRBV3-1 (or the pseudogene TRBV3-2) with TRBJ2-7, with D possibly being TRBD1 (5 bases). Germline values: CDR1 LGHDT, CDR2 YNNKEL (reference sequence). The CDR3 length is 14 residues. Trimming took off 1 base at V and 3 bases at J, with 10 bases between the two ends. DNA of the CDR3: TGTGCCAGCAGCCAAGGGCAAGGGGACTACGAGCAGTACTTC. This translates into CASSQGQGDYEQYF.

V usage is TRBV4-1 and J usage is TRBJ2-1; TRBD1 matches 7 bases. The CDR3 covers 15 residues. CDR1 is MGHRA, CDR2 YSYEKL, per germline. V shed 1 base, J shed 8 bases, and the junction held 8 bases outside the gene matches. CDR3 coding DNA: TGCGCCAGCAGCCAAGTGACAGGGTATGGGCATGAGCAGTTCTTC. Protein sequence: CASSQVTGYGHEQFF.

The chain combines TRBV7-9 with TRBJ1-6; no clear D gene. Germline CDR1 is SEHNR and CDR2 is FQNEAQ (reference sequence). Trimming removed 3 bases at V and 7 bases at J, with 10 bases between. This CDR3 has 14 residues. CDR3 sequence: CASSFSVPNSPLHF. CDR3 DNA: TGTGCCAGCAGCTTTTCGGTTCCGAATTCACCCCTCCACTTT.

The gene calls are TRBV19 and TRBJ1-2; the D gene is possibly TRBD1 (5 bases). V was shortened by 5 bases and J by 2 bases, with 9 bases between the two germline ends. The CDR3 contains 13 residues. Germline CDR1 reads LNHDA; CDR2 reads SQIVND (reference sequence). DNA for the CDR3: TGTGCCAGTAGTCGGGGGGTGAACTATGGCTACACCTTC. This encodes CASSRGVNYGYTF.

V gene TRBV9 combines with J gene TRBJ2-1; D might be TRBD1 (5 bases). There are 16 residues in the CDR3. Between the trimmed V and J ends, which lost 0 bases and 10 bases, there was a span of 20 bases. The germline gives CDR1 SGDLS, CDR2 YYNGEE. CDR3 coding DNA: TGTGCCAGCAGCGTAGCTACGAACAGGCGCGTTGGCGAGCAGTTCTTC. This translates into CASSVATNRRVGEQFF.

The chain carries TRBV11-2 and TRBJ1-2; weak D call: TRBD1 (5 bases). The germline V and J ends were trimmed by 5 bases and 3 bases, with 19 bases remaining between them. Germline lookup yields CDR1 SGHAT and CDR2 FQNNGV. The CDR3 is 16 amino acids. CDR3 in amino acids: CASSQVGGVWDYGYTF. CDR3 in DNA: TGTGCCAGCAGCCAGGTGGGGGGAGTGTGGGACTATGGCTACACCTTC.

J is TRBJ1-2 and V is TRBV2; 9 bases fit TRBD1. The junction had 5 bases not matched to a gene; V was cut back by 6 bases and J by 6 bases. Germline-derived CDR1 and CDR2 are SNHLY and FYNNEI. The CDR3 extends over 13 amino acids. CDR3 coding DNA: TGTGCCAGCAGGACCGGGACAGGGCATGGCTACACCTTC. It is translated as CASRTGTGHGYTF.

This clone was seen only a few times. The V gene is TRBV6-5, the J gene TRBJ1-1, with 7 positions matching TRBD1. Germline values: CDR1 MNHEY, CDR2 SVGAGI. The CDR3 runs to 12 residues. V dropped 8 bases and J dropped 1; count of bases not matched to a gene: 1. The CDR3 here is CASHRGNTEAFF. In DNA, the CDR3 is TGTGCCAGCCACAGGGGGAACACTGAAGCTTTCTTT.

J is TRBJ2-7 and V is TRBV2, with TRBD1 matching over 11 bases. The trim removed 5 bases at V and 4 bases at J, leaving 13 bases unmatched. CDR1 and CDR2 from the germline V gene are SNHLY and FYNNEI. This CDR3 comprises 17 residues. CDR3 loop: CASSTDPDRGHLYEQYF. The DNA of the CDR3 is TGTGCCAGCAGTACCGACCCGGACAGGGGGCACCTATACGAGCAGTACTTC. The variable domain in full, completed from reference TRBV2 and TRBJ2-7, reads EPEVTQTPSHQVTQMGQEVILRCVPISNHLYFYWYRQILGQKVEFLVSFYNNEISEKSEIFDDQFSVERPDGSNFTLKIRSTKLEDSAMYFCASSTDPDRGHLYEQYFGPGTRLTVT.

As regards this clone: At one of its ends the junction is not consistent with the germline gene, which may arise from a read error. The chain uses TRBV9 and TRBJ2-3; possibly TRBD1 for D (5 bases). Per germline, CDR1 SGDLS and CDR2 YYNGEE. The CDR3 consists of 15 residues. CDR3 residues: CASSPTFQGFPPRSF. For the CDR3, the DNA is TGTGCCAGCAGCCCAACTTTTCAGGGCTTCCCTCCTCGTAGTTTT.

This chain joins TRBV10-1 and TRBJ1-1; TRBD1 aligns across 10 bases. After removal of 6 bases from V and 0 bases from J, the junction contained 4 bases not matched to a gene. The CDR3 length is 15 residues. The germline CDR1 and CDR2 sequences are WNHNN and SYGVQD (reference sequence). CDR3 nucleotides: TGCGCCAGCAGCCGGGACAGGGGTGTGAACACTGAAGCTTTCTTT. Protein: CASSRDRGVNTEAFF.

This clone has just one count. This likely reflects a read error, since a far larger clone is one base away. This chain joins TRBV11-3 and TRBJ2-7; D is perhaps TRBD1 (5 bases). The CDR3 sequence is 13 residues long. Germline CDR1 and CDR2: SGHNT and YENEEA. V dropped 1 base and J dropped 3 bases, with 7 bases sitting between them. CDR3 amino acids: CASSLGRDYEQYF. CDR3 DNA sequence: TGTGCCAGCAGCTTAGGCAGGGACTACGAGCAGTACTTC.

V is TRBV5-1 and J is TRBJ2-7; D is possibly TRBD1 (6 bases). V dropped 7 bases and J dropped 2 bases, with 16 bases sitting between them. This CDR3 region has 14 residues. CDR1 is SGHRS and CDR2 is YFSETQ in the germline V gene. The CDR3 spells CASGERAGAYEQYF. The CDR3 DNA is TGCGCCAGCGGCGAGAGGGCAGGGGCCTACGAGCAGTACTTC.